This T cell receptor (beta chain) originates from a study of identical twins. Germline lookup yields CDR1 LGHDT and CDR2 YNNKEL (reference sequence). The ends lost 5 bases at V and 1 base at J; junction bases unmatched: 9. CDR3 size: 16 residues. TCRdb reanalysed the 5' RACE reads using MiXCR and keeps one entry per CDR3 protein. The repertoire holds about 890,000 distinct CDR3 sequences, with 10% to 15% as singletons. The same data also went into a second study, on yellow fever vaccine responses in identical twins.

J is TRBJ2-7 and V is TRBV3-1; 9 bases agree with TRBD1. Sequenced material: PBMCs. The receptor was derived from a woman between 18 and 29 years old in good health. The CDR3 DNA is TGTGCCAGCAGCACCAATAGGGACAGGGTGTCCTACGAGCAGTACTTC. Translation gives CASSTNRDRVSYEQYF.